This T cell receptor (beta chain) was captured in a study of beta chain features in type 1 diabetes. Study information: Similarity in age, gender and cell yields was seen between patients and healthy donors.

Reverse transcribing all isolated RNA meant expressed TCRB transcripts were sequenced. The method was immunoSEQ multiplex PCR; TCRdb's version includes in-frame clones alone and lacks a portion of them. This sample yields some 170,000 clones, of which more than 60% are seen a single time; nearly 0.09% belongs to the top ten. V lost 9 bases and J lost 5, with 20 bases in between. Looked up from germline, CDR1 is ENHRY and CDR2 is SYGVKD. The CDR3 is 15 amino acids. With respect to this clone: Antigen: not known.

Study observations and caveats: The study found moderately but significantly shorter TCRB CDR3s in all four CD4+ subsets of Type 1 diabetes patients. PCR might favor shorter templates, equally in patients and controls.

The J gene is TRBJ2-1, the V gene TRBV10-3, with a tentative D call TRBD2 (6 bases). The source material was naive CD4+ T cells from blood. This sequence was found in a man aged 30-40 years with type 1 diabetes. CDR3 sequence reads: CAILPGSGVHNEQFF. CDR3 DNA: TGTGCCATTCTACCTGGTTCGGGGGTTCACAATGAGCAGTTCTTC.